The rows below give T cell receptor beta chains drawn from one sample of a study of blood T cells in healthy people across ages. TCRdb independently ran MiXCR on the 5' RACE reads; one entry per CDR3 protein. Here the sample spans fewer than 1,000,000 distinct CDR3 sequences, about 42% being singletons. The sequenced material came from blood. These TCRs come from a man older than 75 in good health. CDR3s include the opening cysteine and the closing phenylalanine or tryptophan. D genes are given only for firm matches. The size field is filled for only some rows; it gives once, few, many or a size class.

DNA: TGCAGCGTTGTCGGGAGTTCCTACAATGAGCAGTTCTTC
CDR3: CSVVGSSYNEQFF
size: NA
length: 13
D: NA
V: TRBV29-1
J: TRBJ2-1

DNA: TGTGCCAGCAGGGCAGGGGCGGGCAATTCACCCCTCCACTTT
CDR3: CASRAGAGNSPLHF
size: NA
length: 14
D: NA
V: TRBV7-3
J: TRBJ1-6

DNA: TGTGCCAGCGCTCGAAATCCCTCCTACGAGCAGTACTTC
CDR3: CASARNPSYEQYF
size: NA
length: 13
D: NA
V: TRBV2
J: TRBJ2-7

DNA: TGCGCCAGCAGCATCGGACTAGCGGGGGGAGCAAACACCGGGGAGCTGTTTTTT
CDR3: CASSIGLAGGANTGELFF
size: NA
length: 18
D: TRBD2
V: TRBV5-1
J: TRBJ2-2

DNA: TGTGCCATCAGCGGACAGGGGTCCTACAATGAGCAGTTCTTC
CDR3: CAISGQGSYNEQFF
size: few
length: 14
D: TRBD1
V: TRBV10-3
J: TRBJ2-1

DNA: TGTGCCAGCAGTTTTCCAGGACGGATTTCTGGGGCCAACGTCCTGACTTTC
CDR3: CASSFPGRISGANVLTF
size: few
length: 17
D: NA
V: TRBV28
J: TRBJ2-6

DNA: TGTGCCAGCAGCCTCCTGGGACTAGCGGGCACCACAGATACGCAGTATTTT
CDR3: CASSLLGLAGTTDTQYF
size: many
length: 17
D: TRBD2
V: TRBV7-9
J: TRBJ2-3

DNA: TGCGCCAGCAGCCAAGATGCCGCTGGTATCAGGGTTGATAATGAAAAACTGTTTTTT
CDR3: CASSQDAAGIRVDNEKLFF
size: NA
length: 19
D: NA
V: TRBV4-3
J: TRBJ1-4

DNA: TGTGCCAGCAGCCCAGGACGGGGGCTTAATCAGCCCCAGCATTTT
CDR3: CASSPGRGLNQPQHF
size: NA
length: 15
D: NA
V: TRBV7-8
J: TRBJ1-5

DNA: TGTGCCAGCAGCCAAGGGGTGGCCTACAATGAGCAGTTCTTC
CDR3: CASSQGVAYNEQFF
size: NA
length: 14
D: NA
V: TRBV3-1
J: TRBJ2-1

DNA: TGCGCCAGCAGCCAAAACACGGGGGGAAGCACAGATACGCAGTATTTT
CDR3: CASSQNTGGSTDTQYF
size: NA
length: 16
D: TRBD2
V: TRBV4-3
J: TRBJ2-3

DNA: TGTGCCAGCAGCGTAGCTTATCTGGGGGCCGAGCAGTACTTC
CDR3: CASSVAYLGAEQYF
size: once
length: 14
D: NA
V: TRBV9
J: TRBJ2-7

DNA: TGTGCCAGCAGTTTTAAGGGGGTGCAGTACTTC
CDR3: CASSFKGVQYF
size: NA
length: 11
D: NA
V: TRBV12-3/TRBV12-4
J: TRBJ2-7

DNA: TGCAGCGTTGTGACAGAAGATAATGAAAAACTGTTTTTT
CDR3: CSVVTEDNEKLFF
size: few
length: 13
D: NA
V: TRBV29-1
J: TRBJ1-4

DNA: TGTGCCAGCAGCCCTGTGACTAGCACAGATACGCAGTATTTT
CDR3: CASSPVTSTDTQYF
size: few
length: 14
D: NA
V: TRBV7-9
J: TRBJ2-3

DNA: TGCGCCAGCAGCTTGGTGGGGACAGGGATAGGAGGGGCCAACGTCCTGACTTTC
CDR3: CASSLVGTGIGGANVLTF
size: few
length: 18
D: TRBD1
V: TRBV5-1
J: TRBJ2-6

DNA: TGTGCCAGCAGTTACAAGACAGGACCTGTGAACACTGAAGCTTTCTTT
CDR3: CASSYKTGPVNTEAFF
size: NA
length: 16
D: NA
V: TRBV6-2/TRBV6-3
J: TRBJ1-1

DNA: TGCAGCGTTGACCTGGACCAGTCCGCTAACTATGGCTACACCTTC
CDR3: CSVDLDQSANYGYTF
size: many
length: 15
D: NA
V: TRBV29-1
J: TRBJ1-2

DNA: TGTGCCACCAGCATTCCCGGGACTGGAGAGACCCAGTACTTC
CDR3: CATSIPGTGETQYF
size: NA
length: 14
D: NA
V: TRBV15
J: TRBJ2-5

DNA: TGTGCCAGCAGCCTACAACCGGCAGGGCCAGAGACCCAGTACTTC
CDR3: CASSLQPAGPETQYF
size: NA
length: 15
D: NA
V: TRBV3-1
J: TRBJ2-5

DNA: TGCGCCAGCAGCTTGGGGGGAGCCTCGGGCAATGAGCAGTTCTTC
CDR3: CASSLGGASGNEQFF
size: few
length: 15
D: NA
V: TRBV5-1
J: TRBJ2-1

DNA: TGTGCCAGCAGCTTAGCGGTTGCGGGTGGACGAGATACGCAGTATTTT
CDR3: CASSLAVAGGRDTQYF
size: medium-sized
length: 16
D: NA
V: TRBV7-2
J: TRBJ2-3

DNA: TGCAGCGTTGAAAGGGGCGGTCGGCTGGAGACCCAGTACTTC
CDR3: CSVERGGRLETQYF
size: NA
length: 14
D: NA
V: TRBV29-1
J: TRBJ2-5

DNA: TGTGCCAGCAGTTTAGGGGCGGGGGGGTTCTACAATGAGCAGTACTTC
CDR3: CASSLGAGGFYNEQYF
size: NA
length: 16
D: TRBD2
V: TRBV27
J: TRBJ2-7

DNA: TGTGCCAGCAGCTTACCTGGGGGGGTTAATGAAAAACTGTTTTTT
CDR3: CASSLPGGVNEKLFF
size: NA
length: 15
D: NA
V: TRBV7-2
J: TRBJ1-4

DNA: TGTGCCAGCAGCACAGGGTTCCCGGCGGGAGGGTACGAGCAGTACTTC
CDR3: CASSTGFPAGGYEQYF
size: NA
length: 16
D: TRBD2
V: TRBV12-3/TRBV12-4
J: TRBJ2-7

DNA: TGCGCCAGCAGCGACCGGGGTGGGAGGACTGAAGCTTTCTTT
CDR3: CASSDRGGRTEAFF
size: once
length: 14
D: NA
V: TRBV5-1
J: TRBJ1-1

DNA: TGTGCCAGCGGCCCCAACCCTACCGGGACTAGCGGGAGTCAGCACGAGCAGTACTTC
CDR3: CASGPNPTGTSGSQHEQYF
size: NA
length: 19
D: TRBD2
V: TRBV7-2
J: TRBJ2-7

DNA: TGCAGTGCTAGGCAGATGGGACTAGCGGGAGTGGATACGCAGTATTTT
CDR3: CSARQMGLAGVDTQYF
size: NA
length: 16
D: TRBD2
V: TRBV20-1
J: TRBJ2-3

DNA: TGCAGTGCTAAGGACGCGTACAATGAGCAGTTCTTC
CDR3: CSAKDAYNEQFF
size: NA
length: 12
D: NA
V: TRBV20-1
J: TRBJ2-1

DNA: TGTGCCGTTGTCAGGGGTCTAGCTAACTATGGCTACACCTTC
CDR3: CAVVRGLANYGYTF
size: NA
length: 14
D: NA
V: TRBV28
J: TRBJ1-2

DNA: TGTGCCAGCAGTTTCGGGTGGGGCGGTAGCTCCTACGAGCAGTACTTC
CDR3: CASSFGWGGSSYEQYF
size: few
length: 16
D: NA
V: TRBV12-3/TRBV12-4
J: TRBJ2-7

DNA: TGTGCCAGCAGTTTAGCGTCCGGGGCAGGGGGGTACAATGAGCAGTTCTTC
CDR3: CASSLASGAGGYNEQFF
size: few
length: 17
D: NA
V: TRBV12-3/TRBV12-4
J: TRBJ2-1

DNA: TGTGCCACCTTCACAAATACGCAGTATTTT
CDR3: CATFTNTQYF
size: once
length: 10
D: NA
V: TRBV24-1
J: TRBJ2-3

DNA: TGCAGTGCTAGCGGCTTTCGGACCGGCAAATCTGAAGCTTTCTTT
CDR3: CSASGFRTGKSEAFF
size: NA
length: 15
D: NA
V: TRBV20-1
J: TRBJ1-1

DNA: TGTGCCAGCAGCTTAGCGGCCAGTAGCTTCTACAATGAGCAGTTCTTC
CDR3: CASSLAASSFYNEQFF
size: many
length: 16
D: NA
V: TRBV7-9
J: TRBJ2-1

DNA: TGTGCCTGGAGCCGTGGCTCTGGGACCAACGTCCTGACTTTC
CDR3: CAWSRGSGTNVLTF
size: NA
length: 14
D: NA
V: TRBV30
J: TRBJ2-6

DNA: TGTGCCAGCAGCCAAGAGGGGCTAGCGGGGGGGCATTTAGATACGCAGTATTTT
CDR3: CASSQEGLAGGHLDTQYF
size: NA
length: 18
D: TRBD2
V: TRBV4-2
J: TRBJ2-3

DNA: TGTGCCAGCAGTGAGGGACTAGTCTATGAGCAGTTCTTC
CDR3: CASSEGLVYEQFF
size: NA
length: 13
D: TRBD2
V: TRBV25-1
J: TRBJ2-1

DNA: TGTGCCAGCAGCCATTTCTCGGAGCAGTTCTTC
CDR3: CASSHFSEQFF
size: NA
length: 11
D: NA
V: TRBV14
J: TRBJ2-1

DNA: TGTGCCAGCAGACTGGGGACTAGCGGGAGGGAGCAGTACTTC
CDR3: CASRLGTSGREQYF
size: NA
length: 14
D: TRBD2
V: TRBV28
J: TRBJ2-7

DNA: TGTGCCAGCAGTCCACCTCGCTACGAGCAGTACTTC
CDR3: CASSPPRYEQYF
size: few
length: 12
D: NA
V: TRBV28
J: TRBJ2-7

DNA: TGTGCCAGCAGGGCGGTGATTAACACTGAAGCTTTCTTT
CDR3: CASRAVINTEAFF
size: once
length: 13
D: NA
V: TRBV12-3/TRBV12-4
J: TRBJ1-1

DNA: TGCAGCGTGAAGATAGGGGAGACCCAGTACTTC
CDR3: CSVKIGETQYF
size: NA
length: 11
D: NA
V: TRBV29-1
J: TRBJ2-5

DNA: TGTGCCAGCAGTTCAGCGGGAGGCCCCCTAAATGAGCAGTTCTTC
CDR3: CASSSAGGPLNEQFF
size: many
length: 15
D: TRBD2
V: TRBV28
J: TRBJ2-1

DNA: TGTGCCAGCAGCTTCCCTAGCGCAGGCACAGATACGCAGTATTTT
CDR3: CASSFPSAGTDTQYF
size: NA
length: 15
D: NA
V: TRBV7-2
J: TRBJ2-3

DNA: TGTGCCAGCAACCTGGCGGGACTAAACACAGATACGCAGTATTTT
CDR3: CASNLAGLNTDTQYF
size: NA
length: 15
D: TRBD2
V: TRBV7-2
J: TRBJ2-3